This TCR beta chain was observed in a study of response to subunit inactivated influenza vaccine. Study-level findings and limits: Authors suggested that a seasonal influenza vaccination recruits few new T cells each time.

Germline assignment: CDR1 DFQATT and CDR2 SNEGSKA (reference sequence). The V gene lost 0 bases and the J gene lost 12 bases, with 14 bases spanning the gap. The CDR3 loop spans 13 amino acids. To note about this clonotype: Its matching antigen is unknown.

A single record per CDR3 protein comes from TCRdb applying MiXCR to the RT-PCR reads. The data hold approximately 230,000 distinct CDR3 sequences, with 9% to 15% observed a single time. This sequence joins TRBV20-1 and TRBJ1-4; D is unresolved. The source was non-naive T cells sorted from PBMCs, collected 14 to 15 days before vaccination. The source is a man in his forties or fifties who received an inactivated influenza vaccine. DNA for the CDR3: TGCAGTGCTAGAGAACCCGGACCAGTAGAACTGTTTTTT. It specifies CSAREPGPVELFF.